The rows below give T cell receptor beta chains drawn from one sample of a study of T-cell reconstitution after alpha-beta-depleted transplantation in children. TCRdb reprocessed the PCR reads via MiXCR and lists one record per CDR3 protein. This table holds about 3,900 distinct CDR3 sequences, 24% found once. The specimen was PBMCs, mostly from graft donor cells, collected 60 days after TCRalphabeta/CD19-depleted stem cell transplant. These receptors were obtained from a boy under two years old who had a stem cell transplant for acute myeloid leukemia, so the T cells may come from the graft donor. Both conserved end residues are part of each CDR3. Each record gives: J gene, V gene, CDR3 length, CDR3 protein.

>TRBJ2-5|TRBV7-9|14
CASSGLLRRETQYF
>TRBJ2-1|TRBV12-1|13
CATLLGGENEQFF
>TRBJ2-1|TRBV28|12
CASSPGYNEQFF
>TRBJ2-1|TRBV28|14
CASLSGPSYNEQFF
>TRBJ1-5|TRBV15|13
CVFLGGSNQPQHF
>TRBJ2-3|TRBV6-5|13
CASNLGPTDTQYF
>TRBJ1-2|TRBV7-9|13
CASSLYQTDGYTF
>TRBJ2-3|TRBV7-9|13
CASSYPGGGAQYF
>TRBJ2-3|TRBV20-1|14
CSALLWGNTDTQYF
>TRBJ2-5|TRBV4-3|15
CASSQDRAEEETQYF
>TRBJ1-1|TRBV6-2/TRBV6-3|16
CASSWFEGQGDTEAFF
>TRBJ2-7|TRBV6-9|15
CGTSYPGTGDYEQYF
>TRBJ1-5|TRBV7-9|16
CASSSGVGVGNQPQHF
>TRBJ2-1|TRBV5-6|17
CARGPVAVWGSYNEQFF
>TRBJ2-5|TRBV5-1|15
CASSSGQGGGETQYF
>TRBJ1-5|TRBV20-1|17
CSARVGRREDSNQPQHF
>TRBJ1-4|TRBV5-1|16
CASSWSGTGEGEKLFF
>TRBJ2-3|TRBV15|16
CGTSRDLAGGLDTQYF
>TRBJ2-4|TRBV12-3/TRBV12-4|15
CASTSGRLAKNIQYF
>TRBJ2-7|TRBV6-2/TRBV6-3|13
CASRPGGASEQYF
>TRBJ2-3|TRBV11-3|19
CASSLVWADREIPPDTQYF
>TRBJ2-5|TRBV12-5|14
CASGLVSVRETQYF
>TRBJ2-5|TRBV7-3|16
CASSVSGTSGLETQYF
>TRBJ1-2|TRBV19|14
CASSIDGSDYGYTF
>TRBJ2-2|TRBV5-1|15
CASSLGPLSIGELFF
>TRBJ1-2|TRBV6-6|15
CASSFKPGQFYGYTF
>TRBJ1-1|TRBV7-9|11
CASSRTAEAFF
>TRBJ2-3|TRBV13|15
CASSLLAGSTDTQYF
>TRBJ2-2|TRBV15|17
CATSRGTSMTTTGELFF
>TRBJ1-5|TRBV27|16
CASSLRGRISNQPQHF
>TRBJ2-5|TRBV3-1|12
CTFGRGQETQYF
>TRBJ1-4|TRBV29-1|11
CSVDRDEKLFF
>TRBJ2-2|TRBV7-6|14
CASSLVRRTGELFF
>TRBJ2-7|TRBV4-3|15
CASSQGPGAPYEQYF
>TRBJ2-3|TRBV7-9|15
CASSLAGQGGDTQYF
>TRBJ2-4|TRBV7-8|18
CASSLVRGQGAVKNIQYF
>TRBJ1-5|TRBV27|15
CASSLNVDSNQPQHF
>TRBJ2-5|TRBV5-1|12
CARSSSQETQYF
>TRBJ1-1|TRBV7-9|15
CASSRMRGWNTEAFF
>TRBJ1-2|TRBV29-1|12
CSVDSGVHGYTF
>TRBJ1-1|TRBV11-2|12
CASSRQGAEAFF
>TRBJ1-2|TRBV3-1|14
CASSHMDRVDGYTF
>TRBJ2-3|TRBV7-9|14
CASSREWTADTQYF
>TRBJ2-1|TRBV20-1|15
CSAVPLAGGRNEQFF
>TRBJ1-4|TRBV11-2|16
CASSLALGEENEKLFF
>TRBJ1-6|TRBV5-6|16
CASSWGQGPNNSPLHF
>TRBJ2-2|TRBV2|16
CASSADRGGDTGELFF
>TRBJ2-1|TRBV4-2|16
CASGPAFLGEYNEQFF
>TRBJ2-5|TRBV6-4|13
CASSPDRGETQYF